One sample yielded the 4 T cell receptor beta chains listed below, sequenced in a study of shared clonotypes between healthy human individuals. Positively selected for CCR7, the CD45RO-negative cells used as naive CD8 cells excluded terminally differentiated effector memory CD45RA+ cells. The assay was immunoSEQ multiplex PCR, and TCRdb's table has in-frame clones only and misses some. The data show roughly 2,000,000 clones, with approximately 92% seen just once and approximately 1.6% held by the top ten. What was sequenced was naive CD8+ T cells from PBMCs. The source is a man between 18 and 35 years old in good health. Some clones in this sample may be carry-over from other donors' samples.

The rearrangement joins TRBV7-6 to TRBJ2-2, with 11 bases that match TRBD2. The CDR3 extends over 17 amino acids. Germline V lookup: CDR1 SGHVS, CDR2 FNYEAQ. V shed 5 bases and J 3 bases; nucleotides not matched to a gene: 8. The CDR3 here is CASSPTSGGGDTGELFF. CDR3 in DNA: TGTGCCAGCAGCCCCACTAGCGGGGGCGGCGACACCGGGGAGCTGTTTTTT.

J is TRBJ1-4 and V is TRBV5-6, with D unclear. Trimming pared 4 bases from V and 6 bases from J, leaving 10 bases between. The CDR3 runs 13 residues. The V gene's germline CDR1 is SGHDT and CDR2 YYEEEE. The CDR3 loop is CASSPPGDEKLFF. The CDR3 DNA follows: TGTGCCAGCAGCCCCCCCGGGGATGAAAAACTGTTTTTT.

The chain has TRBV11-2 and TRBJ2-5; D possibly corresponds to TRBD2 (6 bases). The CDR3 has 13 amino acids. V dropped 5 bases and J dropped 3 bases, with 10 bases sitting between them. Per germline, CDR1 SGHAT and CDR2 FQNNGV. CDR3 coding DNA: TGTGCCAGCAGCCTTAGCGGAGAAGAGACCCAGTACTTC. This sequence encodes CASSLSGEETQYF.

The gene calls are TRBV6-6 and TRBJ1-5; 9 bases are shared with TRBD1. The CDR3 sequence is 14 residues long. Germline CDR1 is MNHNY and CDR2 is SVGAGI (reference sequence). J was trimmed by 5 bases and V by 5 bases; bases with no gene match: 4. The CDR3 nucleotides are TGTGCCAGCAGTCAAGGGGACAGGGATCAGCCCCAGCATTTT. It codes for CASSQGDRDQPQHF.